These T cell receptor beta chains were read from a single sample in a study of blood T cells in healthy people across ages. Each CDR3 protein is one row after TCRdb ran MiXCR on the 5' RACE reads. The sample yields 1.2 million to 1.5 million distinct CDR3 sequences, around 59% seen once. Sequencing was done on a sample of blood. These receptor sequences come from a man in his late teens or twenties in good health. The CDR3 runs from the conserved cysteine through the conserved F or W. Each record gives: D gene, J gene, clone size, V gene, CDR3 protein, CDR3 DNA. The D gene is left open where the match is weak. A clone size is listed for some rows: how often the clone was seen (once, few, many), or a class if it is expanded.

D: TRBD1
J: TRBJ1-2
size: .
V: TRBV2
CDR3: CASSETRGQGRGYTF
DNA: TGTGCCAGCAGTGAAACCCGGGGACAGGGAAGGGGCTACACCTTC

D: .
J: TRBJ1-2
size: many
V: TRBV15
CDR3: CATSREGRAKGYTF
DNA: TGTGCCACCAGCAGAGAGGGCAGAGCCAAGGGCTACACCTTC

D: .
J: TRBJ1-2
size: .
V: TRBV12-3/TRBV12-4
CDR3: CASSLRKGRDGYTF
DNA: TGTGCCAGCAGTTTAAGAAAGGGGCGGGATGGCTACACCTTC

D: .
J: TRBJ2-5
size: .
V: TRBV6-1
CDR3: CASSDRGWETQYF
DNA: TGTGCCAGCAGTGACCGGGGTTGGGAGACCCAGTACTTC

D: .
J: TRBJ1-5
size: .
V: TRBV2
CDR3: CASRGLLRDAGQPQHF
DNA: TGTGCCAGCAGAGGCCTCCTCCGGGACGCCGGCCAGCCCCAGCATTTT

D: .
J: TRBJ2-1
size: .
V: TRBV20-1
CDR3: CSALQGWNNEQFF
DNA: TGCAGTGCATTACAGGGTTGGAACAATGAGCAGTTCTTC

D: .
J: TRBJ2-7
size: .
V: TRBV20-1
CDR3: CSASAGQSCEQYF
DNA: TGCAGTGCTAGTGCGGGGCAATCCTGCGAGCAGTACTTC

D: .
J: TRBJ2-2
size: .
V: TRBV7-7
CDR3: CASSSDRWTGELFF
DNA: TGTGCCAGCAGCTCCGACAGGTGGACTGGGGAGCTGTTTTTT

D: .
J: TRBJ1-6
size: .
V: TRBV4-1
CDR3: CASSRGQGDSPLHF
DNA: TGCGCCAGCAGCCGGGGACAAGGGGATTCACCCCTCCACTTT

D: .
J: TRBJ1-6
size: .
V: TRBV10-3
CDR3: CAISEDGLGDNSPLHF
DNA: TGTGCCATCAGTGAGGACGGCCTTGGTGATAATTCACCCCTCCACTTT

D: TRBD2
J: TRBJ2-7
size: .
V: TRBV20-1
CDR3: CSATSGRAYEQYF
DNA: TGCAGTGCTACTAGCGGGAGAGCCTACGAGCAGTACTTC

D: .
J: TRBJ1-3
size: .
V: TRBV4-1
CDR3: CASSQEGAGNTIYF
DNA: TGCGCCAGCAGCCAAGAAGGGGCTGGAAACACCATATATTTT

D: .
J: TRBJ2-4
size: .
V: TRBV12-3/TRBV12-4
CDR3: CASSPTGINIQYF
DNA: TGTGCCAGCAGTCCGACAGGAATAAACATTCAGTACTTC

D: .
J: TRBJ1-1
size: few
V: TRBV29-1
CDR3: CSVDTPMDTEAFF
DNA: TGCAGCGTTGACACCCCCATGGACACTGAAGCTTTCTTT

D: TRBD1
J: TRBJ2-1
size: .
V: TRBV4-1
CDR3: CASSQGGTGTYNEQFF
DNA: TGCGCCAGCAGCCAAGGAGGGACAGGCACCTACAATGAGCAGTTCTTC

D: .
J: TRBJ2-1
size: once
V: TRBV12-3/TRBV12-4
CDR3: CASLTGGLNEQFF
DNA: TGTGCCAGCCTCACCGGGGGGCTCAATGAGCAGTTCTTC

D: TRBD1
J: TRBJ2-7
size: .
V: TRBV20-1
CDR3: CSAAGTASYEQYF
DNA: TGCAGTGCTGCCGGGACAGCGTCCTACGAGCAGTACTTC

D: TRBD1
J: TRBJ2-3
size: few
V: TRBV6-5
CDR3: CASRLDRADTQYF
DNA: TGTGCCAGCAGGCTGGACAGGGCAGATACGCAGTATTTT

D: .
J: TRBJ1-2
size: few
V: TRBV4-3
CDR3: CASSPGQNGYTF
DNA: TGCGCCAGCAGCCCCGGACAGAATGGCTACACCTTC

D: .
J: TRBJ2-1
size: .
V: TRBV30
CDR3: CALSRGPYNEQFF
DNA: TGTGCCTTGAGTCGGGGGCCCTACAATGAGCAGTTCTTC

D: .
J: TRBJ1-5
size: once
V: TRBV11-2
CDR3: CASSSPDEGNQPQHF
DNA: TGTGCCAGCAGCTCACCGGACGAAGGCAATCAGCCCCAGCATTTT

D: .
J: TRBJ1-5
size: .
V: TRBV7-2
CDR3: CASSLTAFNQPQHF
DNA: TGTGCCAGCAGCTTGACAGCTTTCAATCAGCCCCAGCATTTT

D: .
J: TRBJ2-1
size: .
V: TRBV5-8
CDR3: CASSLPFQGLRIIYNEQFF
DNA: TGTGCCAGCAGCTTGCCGTTCCAGGGCCTACGAATTATTTACAATGAGCAGTTCTTC

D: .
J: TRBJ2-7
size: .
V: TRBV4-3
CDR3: CASNQGRDSFNEQYF
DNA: TGCGCCAGCAACCAAGGGCGGGACAGCTTCAATGAGCAGTACTTC

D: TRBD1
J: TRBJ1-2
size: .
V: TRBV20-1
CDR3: CSAPTGVNYGYTF
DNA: TGCAGTGCTCCGACAGGGGTTAACTATGGCTACACCTTC

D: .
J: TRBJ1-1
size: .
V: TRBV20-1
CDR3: CSARPRGHTEAFF
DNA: TGCAGTGCTAGACCAAGAGGACACACTGAAGCTTTCTTT

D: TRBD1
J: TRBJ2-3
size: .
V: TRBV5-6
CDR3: CATEPGQGSPDTQYF
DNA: TGTGCCACCGAGCCGGGACAGGGGTCCCCAGATACGCAGTATTTT

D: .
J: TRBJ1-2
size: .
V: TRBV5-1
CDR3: CASRAGEGYGYTF
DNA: TGCGCCAGCAGAGCAGGAGAAGGCTATGGCTACACCTTC

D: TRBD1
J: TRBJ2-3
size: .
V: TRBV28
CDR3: CASSPDFRGPPFGNTQYF
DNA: TGTGCCAGCAGTCCAGACTTTAGGGGGCCCCCCTTTGGGAATACGCAGTATTTT